The 18 T cell receptor beta chains reported below all come from one sample, sequenced in a study of cytomegalovirus exposure and HLA in healthy donors. The study ran its PCR with 60 Vbeta and 13 Jbeta primers. The data were produced by immunoSEQ multiplex PCR, yet TCRdb's version contains in-frame clones alone and is incomplete. The sample consists of around 110,000 clones, over 60% of them appearing once. The sequenced sample was PBMCs. The receptor set was obtained from a man between 25 and 39 years old in good health and CMV-seropositive.

The chain carries TRBV12-5 and TRBJ2-3, with TRBD1 as a possible D gene (5 bases). The germline CDR1 and CDR2 sequences are LGHNT and FRNRAP. The CDR3 has 16 residues. V was trimmed by 0 bases and J by 1 base, leaving 11 bases between them. CDR3 residues: CASGLVRGAGTDTQYF. In DNA, the CDR3 is TGTGCTAGTGGTTTGGTACGTGGGGCCGGCACAGATACGCAGTATTTT. Supplemented by reference TRBV12-5 and TRBJ2-3, the full variable domain reads DARVTQTPRHKVTEMGQEVTMRCQPILGHNTVFWYRQTMMQGLELLAYFRNRAPLDDSGMPKDRFSAEMPDATLATLKIQPSEPRDSAVYFCASGLVRGAGTDTQYFGPGTRLTVL.

For this clone: This likely traces to a read error, being one base from a far larger clone. The conserved phenylalanine or tryptophan is not found at the CDR3 terminus, so this likely reflects a read error. The chain recombines TRBV7-6 with TRBJ2-7, with D possibly matching TRBD2 (6 bases). Germline CDR1 and CDR2: SGHVS and FNYEAQ. The length of the CDR3 is 13 residues. V was pared by 5 bases and J by 3 bases, with 11 bases between. CDR3 region: CASSAGPNYEQYC. Written as DNA, the CDR3 is TGTGCCAGCAGCGCGGGACCAAACTACGAGCAGTACTGC.

V and J are TRBV6-1 and TRBJ1-4, with TRBD1 matching over 7 bases. This CDR3 has 14 amino acids. Germline V gene lookup returns CDR1 MNHNS and CDR2 SASEGT. J gave up 0 bases and V 8 bases, and 3 bases lay outside the gene matches. The CDR3 loop reads CASQGVATNEKLFF. The CDR3 bases are TGTGCCAGCCAGGGGGTTGCAACTAATGAAAAACTGTTTTTT.

The V call is TRBV11-3, the J call TRBJ1-2, with D possibly TRBD1 on 5 matching bases. The CDR3 covers 15 residues. CDR1 and CDR2 from the germline V gene are SGHNT and YENEEA. V lost 3 bases and J 0 bases, leaving 11 bases between the germline ends. The chain's CDR3 is CASSFGGVANYGYTF. The CDR3 region has the DNA TGTGCCAGCAGCTTCGGGGGGGTAGCTAACTATGGCTACACCTTC.

This CDR3 reads CASSWDSHTDTQYF. The CDR3, as DNA: TGTGCCAGCAGCTGGGACAGCCACACAGATACGCAGTATTTT. The rearrangement joins TRBV7-2 to TRBJ2-3; 7 bases are shared with TRBD1. V was pared by 4 bases and J by 2 bases, with 3 bases of the junction left unmatched. Germline CDR1 and CDR2: SGHTA and FQGNSA. The CDR3 is made up of 14 amino acids.

The chain combines TRBV4-3 with TRBJ1-2; a possible D gene is TRBD1 (6 bases). Germline assignment: CDR1 LGHNA and CDR2 YSLEER. The CDR3 extends over 16 amino acids. V lost 0 bases and J 3 bases, leaving 14 bases between the germline ends. For the CDR3, the DNA is TGCGCCAGCAGCCAAGATCTCGGCAGGGGTGACTATGGCTACACCTTC. This sequence encodes CASSQDLGRGDYGYTF.

This chain joins TRBV7-2 and TRBJ1-4, with TRBD1 matching over 8 bases. Trimming removed 6 bases from V and 8 bases from J; junction bases left unmatched: 11. This CDR3 has 15 amino acids. The germline V gene encodes CDR1 SGHTA and CDR2 FQGNSA. CDR3 amino acids: CASSPSGTGVEKLFF. The CDR3 bases are TGTGCCAGCAGTCCATCCGGGACAGGTGTCGAAAAACTGTTTTTT.

The chain combines TRBV30 with TRBJ2-1; 9 positions match TRBD2. Germline V gives CDR1 GTSNPN, CDR2 SVGIG (reference sequence). The CDR3 has 16 amino acids. J gave up 4 bases and V 3 bases, and 10 bases lay outside the gene matches. The CDR3 here is CAWSSTRGGLYNEQFF. The CDR3 region has the DNA TGTGCCTGGAGCTCTACGCGGGGGGGCTTATACAATGAGCAGTTCTTC. Full variable domain (missing parts from reference TRBV30 and TRBJ2-1): SQTIHQWPATLVQPVGSPLSLECTVEGTSNPNLYWYRQAAGRGLQLLFYSVGIGQISSEVPQNLSASRPQDRQFILSSKKLLLSDSGFYLCAWSSTRGGLYNEQFFGPGTRLTVL.

This chain connects TRBV4-3 to TRBJ2-7; TRBD2 matches 11 bases. The CDR3 is 15 amino acids. The J segment lost 4 bases and the V segment lost 1 base, leaving 3 bases of the junction unmatched. CDR1 and CDR2 from the germline V gene are LGHNA and YSLEER. CDR3 coding DNA: TGCGCCAGCAGCCAAGCTCTAGCGGGAGGTTACGAGCAGTACTTC. This encodes CASSQALAGGYEQYF.

The chain has TRBV11-3 and TRBJ1-6; tentative D call: TRBD1 (6 bases). The V gene lost 4 bases and the J gene lost 4 bases, with 8 bases spanning the gap. The CDR3 covers 14 residues. CDR1 is SGHNT and CDR2 is YENEEA in the germline V gene. The CDR3 DNA is TGTGCCAGCAGCTCGGACAGTTATAATTCACCCCTCCACTTT. This translates into CASSSDSYNSPLHF.

Notes on this clone: Germline and junction disagree at one end, which may indicate a read error. This chain uses TRBV29-1 with TRBJ2-6; weak D call: TRBD1 (5 bases). This CDR3 has 15 amino acids. Per the germline V gene, CDR1 is SQVTM and CDR2 is ANQGSEA. CDR3 coding DNA: TGCAGCGTTGAGGGGATTTACTCTGGGGCCAACGGCCTGACTTTC. The encoded protein is CSVEGIYSGANGLTF.

The count of this clone is one. CDR3 in DNA: TGTGCCAGCAGCTTACAATTAGCGGACGGCACAGATACGCAGTATTTT. Protein product: CASSLQLADGTDTQYF. The gene calls are TRBV7-3 and TRBJ2-3, with D possibly TRBD2 on 6 matching bases. V gave up 2 bases and J gave up 1 base, with 13 bases separating them. The CDR3 loop spans 16 amino acids. CDR1 is SGHTA, CDR2 FQGTGA, per germline. The variable domain in full, with the rest retrieved from reference TRBV7-3 and TRBJ2-3, is GAGVSQTPSNKVTEKGKYVELRCDPISGHTALYWYRQSLGQGPEFLIYFQGTGAADDSGLPNDRFFAVRPEGSVSTLKIQRTERGDSAVYLCASSLQLADGTDTQYFGPGTRLTVL.

V is TRBV11-3 and J is TRBJ2-6; 8 nucleotides align to TRBD1. CDR3 length equals 15 residues. Looked up from germline, CDR1 is SGHNT and CDR2 is YENEEA. J lost 0 bases, V lost 6 bases, and 1 base had no gene match. CDR3 protein: CASSDRGSGANVLTF. DNA of the CDR3: TGTGCCAGCAGTGACAGGGGCTCTGGGGCCAACGTCCTGACTTTC.

The chain carries TRBV6-1 and TRBJ1-1; TRBD1 might be the D (5 bases). CDR3 length: 13 amino acids. V lost 7 bases and J lost 1, with 10 bases in between. From germline, CDR1 is MNHNS and CDR2 SASEGT. The CDR3 bases are TGTGCCAGCATCCGACAGACGAACACTGAAGCTTTCTTT. Protein: CASIRQTNTEAFF.

The rearrangement uses TRBV4-3 and TRBJ1-2; D not certain. Germline V gene sequence: CDR1 LGHNA, CDR2 YSLEER. The CDR3 runs to 13 residues. V was pared by 1 base and J by 1 base, with 4 bases between. The CDR3 nucleotides are TGCGCCAGCAGCCAAGCCCGTAACTATGGCTACACCTTC. It translates to CASSQARNYGYTF.

V and J are TRBV19 and TRBJ2-1; 10 nucleotides match TRBD2. Trimming removed 3 bases from V and 10 bases from J; junction bases left unmatched: 3. Germline V gives CDR1 LNHDA, CDR2 SQIVND (reference sequence). This CDR3 spans 13 amino acids. CDR3 sequence reads: CASSILLAGEQFF. DNA of the CDR3: TGTGCCAGTAGTATTCTACTAGCGGGAGAGCAGTTCTTC.

This clone appeared a single time. J is TRBJ2-3 and V is TRBV4-2; D is possibly TRBD1 (5 bases). V was trimmed by 2 bases and J by 2 bases, leaving 11 bases between them. CDR3 length: 15 residues. CDR1 is LGHNA, CDR2 YNFKEQ, per germline. In DNA form, the CDR3 reads TGTGCCAGCAGCCAAACAGGACCGACCACAGATACGCAGTATTTT. Residues: CASSQTGPTTDTQYF.

The chain is built from TRBV27 and TRBJ2-5; 9 bases match TRBD2. The CDR3 covers 16 residues. Germline CDR1 and CDR2: MNHEY and SMNVEV (reference sequence). The ends lost 5 bases at V and 0 bases at J; junction bases unmatched: 7. The CDR3 nucleotides are TGTGCCAGCAGTGCCCTTACTAGCGGGTACCAAGAGACCCAGTACTTC. This codes for CASSALTSGYQETQYF.